One sample yielded the 12 T cell receptor beta chains listed below, sequenced in a study of early stage breast cancer tumors. Measured with immunoSEQ multiplex PCR; TCRdb has only the in-frame clones, and not every one. The sample yields approximately 52,000 clones, approximately 80% seen once. The material sequenced was blood. The receptors stem from a person in their fifties or sixties with breast cancer.

J is TRBJ2-5 and V is TRBV15; possibly TRBD2 for D (6 bases). The V gene lost 9 bases and the J gene lost 1 base, with 9 bases spanning the gap. CDR1 and CDR2 (germline): LNHNV, YYDKDF (reference sequence). The CDR3 is 12 residues long. CDR3 sequence reads: CATSGSQETQYF. For the CDR3, the DNA is TGTGCCACTAGCGGTTCCCAAGAGACCCAGTACTTC.

This sequence joins TRBV13 and TRBJ2-6; 7 bases align to TRBD1. In germline, CDR1 is PRHDT, CDR2 FYEKMQ (reference sequence). This CDR3 region has 19 residues. V shed 2 bases and J 2 bases; nucleotides not matched to a gene: 12. The DNA for the CDR3 is TGTGCCAGCAGCTTAAAGCAGGGGACAGTTCTGACTGGGGCCAACGTCCTGACTTTC. Translation: CASSLKQGTVLTGANVLTF.

This chain links TRBV19 with TRBJ2-3, with D possibly being TRBD1 or TRBD2 (5 bases each). This CDR3 comprises 15 residues. CDR1 LNHDA and CDR2 SQIVND come from the germline V gene (reference sequence). The V end lost 5 bases, the J end lost 5 bases, and 17 bases lay between the germline ends. Written as DNA, the CDR3 is TGTGCCAGTAGTCACCCCGGGGACCGAGAAGATACGCAGTATTTT. This codes for CASSHPGDREDTQYF.

V is TRBV5-1 and J is TRBJ2-7; 8 nucleotides line up with TRBD1. Trimming at V came to 0 bases and at J to 5 bases, leaving 4 bases not matched to a gene. From germline, CDR1 is SGHRS and CDR2 YFSETQ. The CDR3 runs to 14 residues. CDR3 coding DNA: TGCGCCAGCAGCTTGGAGTCAGGGGGCGACGAGCAGTACTTC. Translation gives CASSLESGGDEQYF.

The gene calls are TRBV5-6 and TRBJ1-4; 7 nucleotides align to TRBD1. The V gene's germline CDR1 is SGHDT and CDR2 YYEEEE. J was trimmed by 4 bases and V by 0 bases; bases with no gene match: 3. There are 15 residues in the CDR3. The CDR3 sequence is CASSLADRDNEKLFF. The CDR3 nucleotides read TGTGCCAGCAGCTTGGCCGACAGGGATAATGAAAAACTGTTTTTT.

The genes are TRBV11-2 and TRBJ1-3; D is perhaps TRBD1 (5 bases). The CDR3 totals 15 residues. V dropped 0 bases and J dropped 7 bases, with 13 bases sitting between them. Germline CDR1 and CDR2: SGHAT and FQNNGV. CDR3 in DNA: TGTGCCAGCAGCTTAGAGAACAGGCATGGGAACACCATATATTTT. Amino acids: CASSLENRHGNTIYF.

This chain links TRBV19 with TRBJ1-5, with a possible D match to TRBD1 (5 bases). The V gene's germline CDR1 is LNHDA and CDR2 SQIVND (reference sequence). The CDR3 has 16 amino acids. V was pared by 1 base and J by 2 bases, with 12 bases between. The CDR3 is CASSIVEGGGNQPQHF. CDR3 sequence (DNA): TGTGCCAGTAGTATAGTGGAGGGAGGGGGCAATCAGCCCCAGCATTTT.

V gene TRBV15 combines with J gene TRBJ2-3; D could derive from TRBD1 or TRBD2 (6 bases each). Germline CDR1 is LNHNV and CDR2 is YYDKDF (reference sequence). The CDR3 spans 16 residues. V lost 0 bases, J lost 6 bases, and 16 bases lay in between. CDR3 region: CATSREIWGAQDTQYF. The CDR3 coding sequence is TGTGCCACCAGCAGAGAAATTTGGGGGGCGCAGGATACGCAGTATTTT.

The rearrangement joins TRBV10-3 to TRBJ2-1, with 9 bases aligning to TRBD1. V lost 5 bases, J lost 8 bases, and 10 bases stayed unmatched. This CDR3 is built from 15 residues. Germline CDR1 is ENHRY and CDR2 is SYGVKD. The CDR3 DNA reads TGTGCCATCAGTCAATCCGGGACAGGGCACCATGAGCAGTTCTTC. Protein sequence: CAISQSGTGHHEQFF.

This clone was detected only a few times. This chain connects TRBV11-2 to TRBJ2-2, with TRBD2 as a possible D gene (6 bases). CDR3 length equals 16 residues. V was clipped by 3 bases and J by 6 bases, with 17 bases between them. Germline CDR1 reads SGHAT; CDR2 reads FQNNGV. The CDR3 region is CASSFMVGGAPGELFF. The CDR3 DNA reads as TGTGCCAGCAGCTTTATGGTCGGAGGGGCCCCCGGGGAGCTGTTTTTT.

The table lists this clone with a few counts. The V and J genes are TRBV6-1 and TRBJ2-5; D is possibly TRBD2 (5 bases). This CDR3 has 12 amino acids. Germline V lookup: CDR1 MNHNS, CDR2 SASEGT. V was shortened by 11 bases and J by 2 bases, with 12 bases between the two germline ends. This chain's CDR3 is CAGGRDQETQYF. The CDR3 DNA follows: TGTGCCGGCGGGCGAGATCAAGAGACCCAGTACTTC.

This clone was seen just once. The rearrangement joins TRBV5-1 to TRBJ1-3; a possible D gene is TRBD1 (6 bases). The CDR3 is 16 amino acids. Germline-derived CDR1 and CDR2 are SGHRS and YFSETQ. Trimming pared 0 bases from V and 2 bases from J, leaving 12 bases between. CDR3 loop: CASSLDPGAPGNTIYF. As DNA, the CDR3 is TGCGCCAGCAGCTTGGATCCGGGGGCGCCTGGAAACACCATATATTTT.